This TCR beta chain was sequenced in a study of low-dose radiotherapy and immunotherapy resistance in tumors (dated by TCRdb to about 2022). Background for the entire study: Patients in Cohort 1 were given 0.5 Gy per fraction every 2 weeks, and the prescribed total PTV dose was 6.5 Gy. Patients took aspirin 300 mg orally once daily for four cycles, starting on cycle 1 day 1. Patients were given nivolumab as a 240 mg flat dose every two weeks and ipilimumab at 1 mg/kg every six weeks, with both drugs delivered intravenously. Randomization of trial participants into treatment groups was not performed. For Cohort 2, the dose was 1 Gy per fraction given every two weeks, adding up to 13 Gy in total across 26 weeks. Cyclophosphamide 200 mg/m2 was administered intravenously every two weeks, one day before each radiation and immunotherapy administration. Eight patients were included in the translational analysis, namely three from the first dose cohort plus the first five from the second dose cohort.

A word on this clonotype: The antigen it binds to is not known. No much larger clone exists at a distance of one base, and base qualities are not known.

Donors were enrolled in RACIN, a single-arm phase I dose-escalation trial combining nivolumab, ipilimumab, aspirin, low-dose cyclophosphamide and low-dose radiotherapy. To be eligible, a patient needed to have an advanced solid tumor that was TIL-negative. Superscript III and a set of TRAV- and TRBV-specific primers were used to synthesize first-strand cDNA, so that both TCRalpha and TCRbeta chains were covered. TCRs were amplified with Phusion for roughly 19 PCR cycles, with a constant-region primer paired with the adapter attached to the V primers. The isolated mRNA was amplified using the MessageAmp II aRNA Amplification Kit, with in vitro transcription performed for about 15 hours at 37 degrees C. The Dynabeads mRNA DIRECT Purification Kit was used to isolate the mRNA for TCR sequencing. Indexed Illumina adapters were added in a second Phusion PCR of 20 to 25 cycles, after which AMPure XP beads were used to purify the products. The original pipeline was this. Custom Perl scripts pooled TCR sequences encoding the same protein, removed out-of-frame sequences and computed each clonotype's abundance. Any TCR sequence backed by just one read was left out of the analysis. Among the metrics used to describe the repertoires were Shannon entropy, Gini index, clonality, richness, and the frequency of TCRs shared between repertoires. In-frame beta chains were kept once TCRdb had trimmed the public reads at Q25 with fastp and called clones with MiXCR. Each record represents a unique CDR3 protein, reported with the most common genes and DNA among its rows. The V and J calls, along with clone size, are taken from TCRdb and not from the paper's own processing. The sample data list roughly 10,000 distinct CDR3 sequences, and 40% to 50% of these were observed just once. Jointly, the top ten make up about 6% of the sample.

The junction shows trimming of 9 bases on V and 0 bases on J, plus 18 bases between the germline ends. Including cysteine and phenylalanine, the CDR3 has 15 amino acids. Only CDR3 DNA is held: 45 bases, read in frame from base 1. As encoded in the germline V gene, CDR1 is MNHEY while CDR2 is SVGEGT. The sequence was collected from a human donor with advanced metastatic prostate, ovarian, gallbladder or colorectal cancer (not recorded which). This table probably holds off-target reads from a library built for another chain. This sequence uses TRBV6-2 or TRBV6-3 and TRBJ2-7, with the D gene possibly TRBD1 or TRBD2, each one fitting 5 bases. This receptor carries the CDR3 CARNLQAGSSYEQYF. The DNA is TGTGCCAGGAACTTACAGGCAGGGAGCTCCTACGAGCAGTACTTC.